Listed below are T cell receptor beta chains from one sample, sequenced in a study of shared clonotypes between healthy human individuals. Some clones are missing from TCRdb's copy, which holds only in-frame ones; the method was immunoSEQ multiplex PCR. This table holds 2 million to 3 million clones, over 85% found once. The specimen sequenced was naive CD4+ T cells from PBMCs. All receptors come from a young man in good health. Some clones in this sample may be carry-over from other donors' samples. CDR3s include the opening cysteine and the closing phenylalanine or tryptophan. The D gene is left open where the match is weak. Clone size appears in some rows only: once, few, many, or a class for an expanded clone.

abundance	v_gene	j_gene	d_gene	CDR3nt	CDR3aa
once	TRBV19	TRBJ2-7	TRBD1	TGTGCCAGTAGAAAATATCAGGGGGACTACGAGCAGTACTTC	CASRKYQGDYEQYF
-	TRBV7-9	TRBJ1-5	TRBD1	TGTGCCAGCAGCGGGACAGGGGAGTTTAGTAGTCAGCCCCAGCATTTT	CASSGTGEFSSQPQHF
-	TRBV6-5	TRBJ1-4	-	TGTGCCAGCAGTCCTAGGGGGGTACGAGAAAAACTGTTTTTT	CASSPRGVREKLFF
few	TRBV27	TRBJ2-2	TRBD2	TGTGCCAGCAGTTTATTTGGCGGGAGGAACACCGGGGAGCTGTTTTTT	CASSLFGGRNTGELFF
-	TRBV7-9	TRBJ2-2	TRBD2	TGTGCCAGCAGCACCTGGACTAGCGGTTACACCGGGGAGCTGTTTTTT	CASSTWTSGYTGELFF
-	TRBV7-9	TRBJ1-3	-	TGTGCCAGCAGCTTAGTACAGACTGGAAACACCATATATTTT	CASSLVQTGNTIYF
-	TRBV19	TRBJ1-2	-	TGTGCCAGTAGTATATGGACCGAATTGTATGGCTACACCTTC	CASSIWTELYGYTF
-	TRBV7-2	TRBJ1-3	TRBD1	TGTGCCAGCAGCCCACAGGGGGCAGCCTCTGGAAACACCATATATTTT	CASSPQGAASGNTIYF
-	TRBV30	TRBJ1-4	-	TGTGCCTGGAGTAGGGGACTAGTTGCAACTAATGAAAAACTGTTTTTT	CAWSRGLVATNEKLFF
-	TRBV15	TRBJ1-4	-	TGTGCCACCAGCAGAGATTCGAATAATGAAAAACTGTTTTTT	CATSRDSNNEKLFF
-	TRBV9	TRBJ2-7	-	TGTGCCAGCAGCGATAGCCCCCAGGGTAGCTCCTACGAGCAGTACTTC	CASSDSPQGSSYEQYF
-	TRBV7-2	TRBJ2-7	TRBD2	TGTGCCAGCAGCTTAGCCTGGCTAGCGGATGTGCAGTACTTC	CASSLAWLADVQYF
-	TRBV28	TRBJ1-5	-	TGTGCCAGCAGGGCCCCCTGGAGCGGTCAGCCCCAGCATTTT	CASRAPWSGQPQHF
few	TRBV11-2	TRBJ2-3	-	TGTGCCAGCAACCAAGGAAGCACAGATACGCAGTATTTT	CASNQGSTDTQYF
-	TRBV30	TRBJ2-1	TRBD2	TGTGCAACCGCCAGCGGGGTTACGAATGAGCAGTTCTTC	CATASGVTNEQFF
-	TRBV5-1	TRBJ1-1	-	TGCGCCAGCAGCTTAGAGGAGGGGGACACTGAAGCTTTCTTT	CASSLEEGDTEAFF
-	TRBV28	TRBJ2-1	TRBD1	TGTGCCAGCAGTTTCCGACAGGGAAGCTCCTACAATGAGCAGTTCTTC	CASSFRQGSSYNEQFF
-	TRBV6-1	TRBJ1-1	TRBD1	TGTGCCAGCAGCGTCACAGGGGTATCTGAAGCTTTCTTT	CASSVTGVSEAFF
once	TRBV6-5	TRBJ1-5	-	TGTGCCAGCAGTGTTAAGGGACGAGGGAGTCAGCCCCAGCATTTT	CASSVKGRGSQPQHF
-	TRBV5-6	TRBJ1-6	-	TGTGCCAGCAGCTTAAATCCGACATCTCGGGCACCCCTCCACTTT	CASSLNPTSRAPLHF
-	TRBV18	TRBJ1-3	-	TGTGCCAGCTCACCAGAAAACTCTGGAAACACCATATATTTT	CASSPENSGNTIYF
-	TRBV28	TRBJ2-7	-	TGTGCCAGCAGTTCTCCGGGGACTTACGAGCAGTACTTC	CASSSPGTYEQYF
-	TRBV4-2	TRBJ1-5	-	TGTGCCAGCAGCCAGGGGGCGGGGAATTCTCAGCCCCAGCATTTT	CASSQGAGNSQPQHF
-	TRBV4-2	TRBJ1-2	TRBD1	TGTGCCAGCAGCCAAGCCCGGGACAGGGCATATGGCTACACCTTC	CASSQARDRAYGYTF
-	TRBV6-6	TRBJ2-7	TRBD2	TGTGCCAGCAGGCCCCAGACTAGCGGGAGTTACGAGCAGTACTTC	CASRPQTSGSYEQYF
-	TRBV7-2	TRBJ1-3	-	TGTGCCAGCACCCCAAGTATGGTTGGAAACACCATATATTTT	CASTPSMVGNTIYF
-	TRBV28	TRBJ2-1	TRBD1	TGTGCCAGCAGTTTCCGGGACAGGGACAATGAGCAGTTCTTC	CASSFRDRDNEQFF
-	TRBV10-3	TRBJ2-7	TRBD2	TGTGCCATCAGTGAGTCACCGGGACTAGGGGTGAACTTC	CAISESPGLGVNF
once	TRBV11-2	TRBJ2-6	-	TGTGCCAGCAGCCCGAGAATATCTGGGGCCAACGTCCTGACTTTC	CASSPRISGANVLTF
-	TRBV6-5	TRBJ1-1	-	TGTGCCAGCAGTTACTCGAGACAGATTGAAGCTTTCTTT	CASSYSRQIEAFF
-	TRBV6-1	TRBJ1-4	-	TGTGCCAGCAACAATCAGGGAGAAGATGAAAAACTGTTTTTT	CASNNQGEDEKLFF
-	TRBV6-6	TRBJ2-7	TRBD1	TGTGCCAGCAGTTGGACAGGGGGCAGCGACGAGCAGTACTTC	CASSWTGGSDEQYF
-	TRBV10-3	TRBJ2-1	-	TGTGCCATCAGTGAAAAGGGTCTGGATGAGCAGTTCTTC	CAISEKGLDEQFF
-	TRBV28	TRBJ1-3	-	TGTGCCAGCAGGACCGGGACATCCAGACTGGTAAACACCATATATTTT	CASRTGTSRLVNTIYF
-	TRBV18	TRBJ1-1	-	TGTGCCAGCTGGTCGGAGAACACTGAAGCTTTCTTT	CASWSENTEAFF
-	TRBV6-1	TRBJ2-3	-	TGTGCCAGCTCGACGATGGGCACAGATACGCAGTATTTT	CASSTMGTDTQYF
-	TRBV7-3	TRBJ2-1	TRBD2	TGTGCCAGCAGCTTAACTATCGCTAGCGGGAGTTTTAATGAGCAGTTCTTC	CASSLTIASGSFNEQFF
-	TRBV20-1	TRBJ2-7	-	TGCAGTGCTGGGTGGGAGCAGTACTTC	CSAGWEQYF
once	TRBV15	TRBJ1-1	TRBD1	TGTGCCACCAGCCTCGGACAGGGGGAAGTTTTCTTT	CATSLGQGEVFF
-	TRBV19	TRBJ2-7	TRBD1	TGTGCCAGTAGCAACCGGGGGACAGGGGGCTACGAGCAGTACTTC	CASSNRGTGGYEQYF
once	TRBV6-5	TRBJ1-5	-	TGTGCCAGCACCCAGCTCAGGGGTATGGGTCAGCCCCAGCATTTT	CASTQLRGMGQPQHF
once	TRBV6-6	TRBJ1-2	-	TGTGCCAGCAGTGACCGGACGGAGTCTAACTATGGCTACACCTTC	CASSDRTESNYGYTF
-	TRBV18	TRBJ2-1	TRBD1	TGTGCCAGCTCCTTTCGACAGGGTTACAATGAGCAGTTCTTC	CASSFRQGYNEQFF
-	TRBV20-1	TRBJ2-5	-	TGCAGTGCGCTAGGGGGAGAGACCCAGTACTTC	CSALGGETQYF
-	TRBV7-9	TRBJ2-5	TRBD1	TGTGCCAGCAGCTCAGGACAGGGGGCTGTGGTGAAGACCCAGTACTTC	CASSSGQGAVVKTQYF
-	TRBV25-1	TRBJ2-3	-	TGTGCCAGCAGTGAACCTGGGACTCACTTGGAGTATTTT	CASSEPGTHLEYF
once	TRBV29-1	TRBJ2-1	TRBD1	TGCAGCGTTGGGGACAGGGGTTACAATGAGCAGTTCTTC	CSVGDRGYNEQFF
-	TRBV5-1	TRBJ2-5	-	TGCGCCAGCAGCTTGAGTTCGGGTCTAGCCCACCTAAGAGGGGAAGAGACCCAGTACTTC	CASSLSSGLAHLRGEETQYF
once	TRBV20-1	TRBJ1-6	-	TGCAGTGCCCTATTAGGATCACCCCTCCACTTT	CSALLGSPLHF
-	TRBV5-4	TRBJ1-1	-	TGTGCCAGCAGCTTTAAGCAGCCCGCGACTGAAGCTTTCTTT	CASSFKQPATEAFF
-	TRBV15	TRBJ1-2	-	TGTGCCACCAGCAGAGGGACGGGAAGGACAAACTATGGCTACACCTTC	CATSRGTGRTNYGYTF
-	TRBV28	TRBJ2-1	-	TGTGCCAGCAGTCCTCCAGGAAGAACCTACAATGAGCAGTTCTTC	CASSPPGRTYNEQFF
-	TRBV15	TRBJ2-1	TRBD2	TGTGCCACCAGCAGGGGGGGGTCGATCTCGAATTACAATGAGCAGTTCTTC	CATSRGGSISNYNEQFF